These 2 T cell receptor beta chains originate from one sample sequenced in a study of blood T cell repertoires in COVID-19. Data came from immunoSEQ multiplex PCR; TCRdb stores just in-frame clones and leaves some out. The sample lists around 100,000 clones, approximately 80% occurring once. Sequencing was performed on peripheral blood. These receptors were collected from a human donor in a cohort sampled during active COVID-19.

V and J are TRBV10-3 and TRBJ1-1, with 7 bases aligning to TRBD1. V dropped 10 bases and J dropped 2; count of bases not matched to a gene: 7. CDR3 length: 13 residues. Looked up from germline, CDR1 is ENHRY and CDR2 is SYGVKD. CDR3 amino acids: CATRTGYNTEAFF. CDR3 in DNA: TGTGCCACTAGGACAGGCTATAACACTGAAGCTTTCTTT.

The CDR3 spells CASSLSGGGYNEQFF. CDR3 nucleotides: TGCGCCAGCAGCTTGTCGGGAGGGGGGTACAATGAGCAGTTCTTC. The chain is built from TRBV5-1 and TRBJ2-1; 8 bases fit TRBD2. The CDR3 runs 15 residues. The germline V gene has CDR1 SGHRS and CDR2 YFSETQ. The ends lost 1 base at V and 4 bases at J; junction bases unmatched: 4. Using reference TRBV5-1 and TRBJ2-1 for the parts outside the CDR3, the full variable domain is KAGVTQTPRYLIKTRGQQVTLSCSPISGHRSVSWYQQTPGQGLQFLFEYFSETQRNKGNFPGRFSGRQFSNSRSEMNVSTLELGDSALYLCASSLSGGGYNEQFFGPGTRLTVL.